The source of this T cell receptor beta chain is a study of T cell clones after liver transplantation. The protocol was immunoSEQ multiplex PCR, while the TCRdb copy is restricted to in-frame clones and leaves out a portion. The profile covers roughly 55,000 clones, with 65% to 80% appearing a single time and more than 9% taken by the ten largest. The CDR3 covers 12 residues. Germline assignment: CDR1 GTSNPN and CDR2 SVGIG (reference sequence). V lost 3 bases and J lost 2, with 8 bases in between. The chain is built from TRBV30 and TRBJ2-7, with unresolved D. This TCR was sampled from a human patient who received a liver transplant. Part of the T cell pool may stem from the graft donor. This specimen was CD4+ T cells from blood, taken roughly 56 months after liver transplant. The CDR3 sequence is CAWSANPYEQYF. CDR3 coding DNA: TGTGCCTGGAGCGCGAACCCCTACGAGCAGTACTTC.